These T cell receptor beta chains were read from a single sample in a study of identical twins. One entry per CDR3 protein, called by TCRdb with MiXCR from the 5' RACE reads. The repertoire includes hundreds of thousands of distinct CDR3 sequences, approximately 9% of them detected once, and roughly 0.9% sits in the top ten. The sample was also linked to a second study, of yellow fever vaccine responses in identical twins.

The sequencing sample was made of PBMCs. The receptors derive from a woman younger than 35 in good health. The CDR3 runs from the conserved cysteine through the conserved F or W. Fields, in order: D gene, V gene, clone size, J gene, CDR3 DNA, CDR3 protein. D genes are given only for firm matches. Clone size is not always given. Where it is, it says once, few, many or a class for expanded clones.

-	TRBV28	many	TRBJ1-1	TGTGCCAGCAGTGAGATAATGAACACTGAAGCTTTCTTT	CASSEIMNTEAFF
-	TRBV7-8	many	TRBJ2-7	TGTGCCAGCAGCTTAGTGTCCTACTCCTACGAGCAGTACTTC	CASSLVSYSYEQYF
-	TRBV5-1	many	TRBJ1-1	TGCGCCAGCAGCGAGCAAGGGACCGATAATGAAGCTTTCTTT	CASSEQGTDNEAFF
TRBD1	TRBV6-5	few	TRBJ2-3	TGTGCCAGCAGTATCGACAGGGTCAACACAGATACGCAGTATTTT	CASSIDRVNTDTQYF
-	TRBV15	-	TRBJ2-3	TGTGCCACCAGCAGAGAGGACAGTCAACCAGATACGCAGTATTTT	CATSREDSQPDTQYF
-	TRBV28	-	TRBJ1-4	TGTGCCAGCAGTTCCTCCATAAAACTGTTTTTT	CASSSSIKLFF
-	TRBV6-1	few	TRBJ1-6	TGTGCCAGCAGTGAAGAGGGGGGCTCCTATAATTCACCCCTCCACTTT	CASSEEGGSYNSPLHF
TRBD2	TRBV4-3	few	TRBJ2-1	TGCGCCAGCAGCCAAGAGCCCCCCGGGACTAGCGGCAATGAGCAGTTCTTC	CASSQEPPGTSGNEQFF
TRBD1	TRBV24-1	many	TRBJ2-4	TGTGCCACCAGTCCGGGACAGGGCGGCAACATTCAGTACTTC	CATSPGQGGNIQYF
-	TRBV12-3/TRBV12-4	many	TRBJ2-2	TGTGCCAGCAGTTTTCCTCTGAACACCGGGGAGCTGTTTTTT	CASSFPLNTGELFF
-	TRBV15	many	TRBJ2-1	TGTGCCACCAGCAAGGACAGAAGCTCCTACAATGAGCAGTTCTTC	CATSKDRSSYNEQFF
-	TRBV9	-	TRBJ1-5	TGTGCCAGCAGCGTGCAGGGTCTTAGCAATCAGCCCCAGCATTTT	CASSVQGLSNQPQHF
-	TRBV20-1	-	TRBJ2-2	TGCAGTGCTAGGGCAGTTACGAACACCGGGGAGCTGTTTTTT	CSARAVTNTGELFF
TRBD1	TRBV20-1	many	TRBJ1-5	TGCAGTGCTAGAGATGTGTTGGGACAGGACTATCAGCCCCAGCATTTT	CSARDVLGQDYQPQHF
-	TRBV6-5	many	TRBJ1-4	TGTGCCAGCAGTTACGGAGTCAACGCGAATGAAAAACTGTTTTTT	CASSYGVNANEKLFF
TRBD1	TRBV6-1	many	TRBJ2-2	TGTGCCAGCAGTCCCGGGACAGTGGTGTCCGGGGAGCTGTTTTTT	CASSPGTVVSGELFF
-	TRBV12-3/TRBV12-4	few	TRBJ2-7	TGTGCCAGCAGTTTGGGGGTACAGTACTTC	CASSLGVQYF
-	TRBV2	few	TRBJ2-7	TGTGCCAGCAGGGGACTTTTCCACGAGCAGTACTTC	CASRGLFHEQYF
-	TRBV15	once	TRBJ2-3	TGTGCCACCAGCGCCCCTGGTTCACGAGACACAGATACGCAGTATTTT	CATSAPGSRDTDTQYF
TRBD2	TRBV7-2	-	TRBJ2-5	TGTGCCAGCAACAGCCGGGAGGGCGGGACCCAGTACTTC	CASNSREGGTQYF
TRBD2	TRBV9	-	TRBJ2-3	TGTGCCAGCAGCGCGGGAGCGGGAACCGTAGATACGCAGTATTTT	CASSAGAGTVDTQYF
-	TRBV7-9	few	TRBJ2-7	TGTGCCAGCAGCTTAATCGCCGGATACGAGCAGTACTTC	CASSLIAGYEQYF
TRBD1	TRBV6-1	few	TRBJ2-3	TGTGCCAGCAGGGGGACAGGGGAAATCACTAGCACAGATACGCAGTATTTT	CASRGTGEITSTDTQYF
TRBD2	TRBV2	few	TRBJ2-2	TGTGCCAGCATCTCCGGGACTAGGCCCGGGGAGCTGTTTTTT	CASISGTRPGELFF
-	TRBV29-1	once	TRBJ2-2	TGCAGCGTTGTAGGCAGAACCGGGGAGCTGTTTTTT	CSVVGRTGELFF
-	TRBV18	many	TRBJ2-5	TGTGCCAGCTCACCACCATCGAGGGAAGAGACCCAGTACTTC	CASSPPSREETQYF
-	TRBV11-2	-	TRBJ2-2	TGTGCCAGCAGCTTAGATTCGGCGGGCCCCGGGGGCCGGGAGCTGTTTTTT	CASSLDSAGPGGRELFF
-	TRBV14	-	TRBJ2-1	TGTGCCAGCAGCTGGACAGGGAGGGGAGGTAGGTCCTACAATGAGCAGTTCTTC	CASSWTGRGGRSYNEQFF
-	TRBV4-2	few	TRBJ2-7	TGTGCCAGCAGCCAAGATGTGAGGGGGGCCTTCGAGCAGTACTTC	CASSQDVRGAFEQYF
-	TRBV11-2	-	TRBJ1-1	TGTGCCAGCAGCTCGGACAGATTTACTGAAGCTTTCTTT	CASSSDRFTEAFF
-	TRBV20-1	many	TRBJ2-1	TGCAGTGTTCCTAGTGGAAATGAGCAGTTCTTC	CSVPSGNEQFF
-	TRBV4-3	few	TRBJ2-7	TGCGCCAGCAGCCCGAGGTTCCTAGCCGATTACGAGCAGTACTTC	CASSPRFLADYEQYF
TRBD2	TRBV12-3/TRBV12-4	many	TRBJ2-2	TGTGCCAGCGCTTTACTTAGCGGGGGGGCGAACACCGGGGAGCTGTTTTTT	CASALLSGGANTGELFF
TRBD1	TRBV12-3/TRBV12-4	-	TRBJ1-2	TGTGCCAGCAGTTTGGGGTCAGGGGGCGTGAATGGCTACACCTTC	CASSLGSGGVNGYTF
-	TRBV25-1	-	TRBJ2-5	TGTGCCAGCAGTGTGGGTTTGTACATGGAGACCCAGTACTTC	CASSVGLYMETQYF
TRBD1	TRBV5-5	few	TRBJ1-4	TGTGCCAGCAGCAAAATCCACGGGACAGTGAATGAAAAACTGTTTTTT	CASSKIHGTVNEKLFF
-	TRBV7-2	-	TRBJ2-5	TGTGCCAGCAGCTCTTCGACCGGGGCAGGGGAGACCCAGTACTTC	CASSSSTGAGETQYF
TRBD1	TRBV29-1	many	TRBJ2-5	TGCAGCGTTGTCCGGGACAGGGGACAAGAGACCCAGTACTTC	CSVVRDRGQETQYF
TRBD1	TRBV12-3/TRBV12-4	few	TRBJ1-2	TGTGCCAGCAGTTTGCGGGACAGAATTTATGGCTACACCTTC	CASSLRDRIYGYTF
-	TRBV2	-	TRBJ2-7	TGTGCCAGCAGCATTACAGAAACCAACTCCTACGAGCAGTACTTC	CASSITETNSYEQYF
TRBD2	TRBV15	few	TRBJ2-1	TGTGCCACCAGAGGACTAGCATACGACAATGAGCAGTTCTTC	CATRGLAYDNEQFF
TRBD2	TRBV6-1	few	TRBJ2-7	TGTGCCAGCAGTCTAGGGGCTAGCGGGAGGTCCTACGAGCAGTACTTC	CASSLGASGRSYEQYF
-	TRBV5-1	-	TRBJ2-5	TGCGCCAGCAGCTTGGAAGGAGGCGGGGAGACCCAGTACTTC	CASSLEGGGETQYF
-	TRBV29-1	few	TRBJ2-1	TGCAGCGTTGTACTGATACCCCAATACAATGAGCAGTTCTTC	CSVVLIPQYNEQFF
-	TRBV27	few	TRBJ2-7	TGTGCCAGCAGTCCCGTGGGGTCCCCCTACGAGCAGTACTTC	CASSPVGSPYEQYF
-	TRBV11-2	once	TRBJ2-2	TGTGCCAGCAGCCCTCCGCCCATCGATTTCTCGAGACCCGGGGAGCTGTTTTTT	CASSPPPIDFSRPGELFF
-	TRBV29-1	few	TRBJ2-3	TGCAGCGTTGAAGGACAAGGGGGGGGGCGCACAGATACGCAGTATTTT	CSVEGQGGGRTDTQYF
-	TRBV20-1	many	TRBJ2-3	TGCAGTGCCGCCCCGGCGGGTCGGACAGATACGCAGTATTTT	CSAAPAGRTDTQYF
-	TRBV15	-	TRBJ2-7	TGTGCCACCAGCAGAGACGGCGAGCAGTACTTC	CATSRDGEQYF